This T cell receptor beta chain was identified during a study of blood T cell repertoires in COVID-19. This clone came up a few times. The method was immunoSEQ multiplex PCR; TCRdb's version includes in-frame clones alone and lacks a portion of them. The table shows 150,000 to 200,000 clones, with roughly 84% occurring only once. Germline CDR1 is LNHNV and CDR2 is YYDKDF (reference sequence). The CDR3 has 15 amino acids. V lost 4 bases and J 5 bases, leaving 17 bases between the germline ends. This chain connects TRBV15 to TRBJ1-2, with D possibly TRBD1 on 6 matching bases. Sequencing used peripheral blood. The clonotype was recovered from a human donor in a cohort sampled during active COVID-19. The CDR3 DNA follows: TGTGCCACCAGCATCGGGTCAGGGGTGAGGTATGGCTACACCTTC. Residues: CATSIGSGVRYGYTF.